This TCR beta chain was captured by sequencing in a study of metastatic and nonmetastatic thyroid tumors. Study findings and constraints: Benign nodules reportedly had significantly lower TCR beta diversity than malignant thyroid tumors in blood and tumor.

The CDR3 has 14 residues. V was clipped by 2 bases and J by 14 bases; unmatched bases: 12. The germline gives CDR1 LGHDT, CDR2 YNNKEL (reference sequence). Each patient went into thyroid surgery without having received any treatment. This clone was observed many times. No antigen is known for it. Using MiXCR, TCRdb re-called clones from the PCR reads. This sample carries approximately 30,000 clones, about 16% of them seen once, and the ten largest clones take about 3.4%. The rearrangement uses TRBV3-1 and TRBJ1-2; 9 bases match TRBD1. Sequenced: blood. The sequence came from a female donor with papillary thyroid cancer or a benign thyroid nodule (not recorded which). Some clones in this sample may be carry-over from other donors' samples. The CDR3 DNA is TGTGCCAGCAGCCAAACCAAACAACAGGGGGCGAGGACCTTC. Its translation: CASSQTKQQGARTF.